This T cell receptor beta chain derives from a study of blood T cells in healthy people across ages. The use of a sample-barcoded 5' primer and a J-beta primer mix characterized a second PCR of about 7 to 12 cycles. Each CDR3 protein gets one entry after TCRdb re-called the 5' RACE reads with MiXCR. The top ten hold roughly 8% of the sample, which has around 1,500,000 distinct CDR3 sequences, under 30% seen once. As to this clonotype: One end of the junction varies from germline; a read error may be responsible.

The CDR3 is 14 residues long. Germline CDR1 reads SQVTM; CDR2 reads ANQGSEA. The chain carries TRBV29-1 and TRBJ2-2; TRBD2 aligns across 8 bases. This TCR derives from a woman under 40 in good health. The sample consisted of blood. CDR3 sequence reads: CSVENGGGTGELLF. DNA for the CDR3: TGCAGCGTTGAAAACGGGGGGGGCACCGGGGAGCTGCTTTTT.